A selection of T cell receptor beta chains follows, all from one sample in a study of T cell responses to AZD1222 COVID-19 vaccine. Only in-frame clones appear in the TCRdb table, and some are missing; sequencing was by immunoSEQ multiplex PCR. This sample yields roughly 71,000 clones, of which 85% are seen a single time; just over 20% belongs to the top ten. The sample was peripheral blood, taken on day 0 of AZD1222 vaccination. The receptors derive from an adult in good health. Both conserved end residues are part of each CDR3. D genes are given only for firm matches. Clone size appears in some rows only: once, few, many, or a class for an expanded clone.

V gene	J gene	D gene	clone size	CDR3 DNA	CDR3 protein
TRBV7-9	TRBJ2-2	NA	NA	TGTGCCAGCAGCTTACTCCCCATGAGCAGTAACACCGGGGAGCTGTTTTTT	CASSLLPMSSNTGELFF
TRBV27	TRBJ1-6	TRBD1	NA	TGTGCCAGCAGTTTGACAGGGGGTTATAATTCACCCCTCCACTTT	CASSLTGGYNSPLHF
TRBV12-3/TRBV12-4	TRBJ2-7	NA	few	TGTGCCAGCAGTCCCTTTAGCTACGAGCAGTACTTC	CASSPFSYEQYF
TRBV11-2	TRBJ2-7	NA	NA	TGTGCCAGCAGCTTTGCAGGGAACTACGAGCAGTACTTC	CASSFAGNYEQYF
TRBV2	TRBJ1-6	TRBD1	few	TGTGCCAGCGGGACAGGGTTTTCACCCCTCCACTTT	CASGTGFSPLHF
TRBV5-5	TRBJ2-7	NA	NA	TGTGCCAGCCTTCGGGGTTTGGGCCCCTACGAGCAGTACTTC	CASLRGLGPYEQYF
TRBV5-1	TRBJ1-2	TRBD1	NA	TGCGCCAGCAGCTACAGACAGGGGGATGGCTACACCTTC	CASSYRQGDGYTF
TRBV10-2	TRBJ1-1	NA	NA	TGCGCCAGCAGTGAGTCAGTAGGGAACACTGAAGCTTTCTTT	CASSESVGNTEAFF
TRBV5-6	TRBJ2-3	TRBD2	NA	TGTGCCAGCACCTACCCGCTAGCGGGCGGCTCGCAGTATTTT	CASTYPLAGGSQYF
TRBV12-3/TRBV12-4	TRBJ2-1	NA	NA	TGTGCCAGCAGTTTGAACAATGAGCAGTTCTTC	CASSLNNEQFF
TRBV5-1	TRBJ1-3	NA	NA	TGCGCCAGCAGCCCGGGCCTAGGAAACACCATATATTTT	CASSPGLGNTIYF
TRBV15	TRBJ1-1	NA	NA	TGTGCCACCAGCAAAATGAACACTGAAGCTTTCTTT	CATSKMNTEAFF
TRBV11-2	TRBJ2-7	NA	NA	TGTGCCAGCAGCTTAGACCTCCACGAGCAGTACTTC	CASSLDLHEQYF
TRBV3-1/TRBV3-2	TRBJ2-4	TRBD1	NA	TGTGCCAGCAGCCAAGAAACACGGGACAGGTTTGCGGTTGAACAAAACATTCAGTACTTC	CASSQETRDRFAVEQNIQYF
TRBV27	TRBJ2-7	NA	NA	TGTGCCAGCAGTTTAGGAGGGTACGAGCAGTACTTC	CASSLGGYEQYF
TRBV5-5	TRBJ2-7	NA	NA	TGTGCCAGCAGCTTGTGGAGTGCCGAGCAGTACTTC	CASSLWSAEQYF
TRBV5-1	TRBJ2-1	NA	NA	TGCGCCAGCAGCCCCAACGCCGGGTATGAAGGTGAGCAGTTCTTC	CASSPNAGYEGEQFF
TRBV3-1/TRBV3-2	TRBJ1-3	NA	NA	TGTGCCAGCAGCCCGCGCGGAGGCTCTGGAAACACCATATATTTT	CASSPRGGSGNTIYF
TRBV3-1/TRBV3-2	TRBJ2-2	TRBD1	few	TGTGCCAGCAGCCAAGGAAGGACAGGGCTTCCCGGGGAGCTGTTTTTT	CASSQGRTGLPGELFF
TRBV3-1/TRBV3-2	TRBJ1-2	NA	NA	TGTGCCAGCAGCCCACCGACAGTAAACTATGGCTACACCTTC	CASSPPTVNYGYTF
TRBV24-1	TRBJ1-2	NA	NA	TGTGCCACCAGTCAAGGGACCAACTATGGCTACACCTTC	CATSQGTNYGYTF
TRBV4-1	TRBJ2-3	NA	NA	TGCGCCAGCAGCCAAGAGATTCGGGGGACAGATACGCAGTATTTT	CASSQEIRGTDTQYF
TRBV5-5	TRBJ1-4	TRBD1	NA	TGTGCCAGCAGCCAGACAGGGGCTAATGAAAAACTGTTTTTT	CASSQTGANEKLFF
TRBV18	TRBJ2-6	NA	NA	TGTGCCAGCTCACCAACCGAGGCAGCCCGTCCTTCCTCTGGGGCCAACGTCCTGACTTTC	CASSPTEAARPSSGANVLTF
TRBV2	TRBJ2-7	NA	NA	TGTGCCAGCAGTGGCTCCCAGCAGCAGTACTTC	CASSGSQQQYF
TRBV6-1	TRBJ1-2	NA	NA	TGTGCCAGCAGTGAAGAAGTCTATGGCTACACCTTC	CASSEEVYGYTF
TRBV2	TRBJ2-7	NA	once	TGTGCCAGCAGCCGAGTTCTACTCGATTACGAGCAGTACTTC	CASSRVLLDYEQYF
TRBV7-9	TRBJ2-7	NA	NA	TGTGCCAGCAGCCGGGGTTTGGCCTACGAGCAGTACTTC	CASSRGLAYEQYF
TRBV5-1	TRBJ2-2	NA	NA	TGCGCCAGCAGCTATGAAGGGGACTCTCCCACCGGGGAGCTGTTTTTT	CASSYEGDSPTGELFF
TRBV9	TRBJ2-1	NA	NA	TGTGCCAGCAGCGTAGCGACTGGCTACAATGAGCAGTTCTTC	CASSVATGYNEQFF
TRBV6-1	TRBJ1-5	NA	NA	TGTGCCAGCAGTGAAAGCAGGGTAAATGGTCAGCCCCAGCATTTT	CASSESRVNGQPQHF
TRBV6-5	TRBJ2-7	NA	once	TGTGCCAGCTCGAGAATAGCGGAGGGGACCGAGCAGTACTTC	CASSRIAEGTEQYF
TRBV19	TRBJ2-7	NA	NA	TGTGCCAGTAGACAGGACCATTGGGGCGAGCAGTACTTC	CASRQDHWGEQYF